This is a list of T cell receptor beta chains from one sample in a study of beta chain features in type 1 diabetes. Data came from immunoSEQ multiplex PCR; TCRdb stores just in-frame clones and leaves some out. The sample holds 600,000 to 750,000 clones, around 11% seen once. The sequencing input was naive CD4+ T cells from blood. The source of these receptors is a man younger than 40 with type 1 diabetes. Each CDR3 is given with its conserved first and last residue. The order of the fields is V gene, J gene, CDR3 length, D gene, clone size, CDR3 DNA, CDR3 protein. D genes are given only for firm matches. Not all rows give a size; the values are once, few, many and, for expanded clones, a class.

TRBV5-6	TRBJ1-6	15	TRBD1	NA	TGTGCCAGCAGCCTACCGGGACAGATTAATTCACCCCTCCACTTT	CASSLPGQINSPLHF
TRBV13	TRBJ2-5	15	NA	NA	TGTGCCAGCAGCTTAGCGAGGCCTCCCCAAGAGACCCAGTACTTC	CASSLARPPQETQYF
TRBV2	TRBJ1-1	15	NA	NA	TGTGCCAGCAGTGAAAATGAAGGTGTATACACTGAAGCTTTCTTT	CASSENEGVYTEAFF
TRBV9	TRBJ1-2	16	TRBD1	NA	TGTGCCAGCAGCGTAGCGACAGGGGCCTCTAACTATGGCTACACCTTC	CASSVATGASNYGYTF
TRBV2	TRBJ2-1	15	TRBD2	NA	TGTGCCAGCAGCGAAACTAGCGGGGGAGTCGGTGAGCAGTTCTTC	CASSETSGGVGEQFF
TRBV10-3	TRBJ2-7	17	NA	few	TGTGCCATCAGTTCCGGTTCTGGTAGGGCCTCAGACTCCGAGCAGTACTTC	CAISSGSGRASDSEQYF
TRBV11-3	TRBJ2-5	13	NA	few	TGTGCCAGCAGCTTAGGACATAAGGAGACCCAGTACTTC	CASSLGHKETQYF
TRBV12-5	TRBJ1-3	17	TRBD1	NA	TGTGCTAGTGGTTTCAGTGGACAGGGGATCTCTGGAAACACCATATATTTT	CASGFSGQGISGNTIYF
TRBV5-1	TRBJ2-7	15	NA	few	TGCGCCAGCAGCTTGGGACACGATCGGCTCTACGAGCAGTACTTC	CASSLGHDRLYEQYF
TRBV27	TRBJ1-5	15	NA	NA	TGTGCCAGCAGCATTGGGTACGCCGGCAATCAGCCCCAGCATTTT	CASSIGYAGNQPQHF
TRBV7-6	TRBJ2-5	13	TRBD1	NA	TGTGCCAGCAGCCCGGGACAGAAAGAGACCCAGTACTTC	CASSPGQKETQYF
TRBV7-2	TRBJ2-3	18	TRBD2	few	TGTGCCAGCAGCTTTGGACTAGCGGGGGGTGCTAGCACAGATACGCAGTATTTT	CASSFGLAGGASTDTQYF
TRBV19	TRBJ2-3	15	NA	NA	TGTGCCAGTAGTTTCCAGGGGCGCAGCACAGATACGCAGTATTTT	CASSFQGRSTDTQYF
TRBV6-5	TRBJ2-1	16	NA	few	TGTGCCAGCAGTTACTCTTTCGGCAGGTTCAACAATGAGCAGTTCTTC	CASSYSFGRFNNEQFF
TRBV11-2	TRBJ2-3	14	TRBD2	NA	TGTGCCAGCAGCGGCCCGGGAGGGTCAGATACGCAGTATTTT	CASSGPGGSDTQYF
TRBV30	TRBJ1-6	15	NA	NA	TGTGCCTGGAGTTTGGGCATGGACTGGAATTCACCCCTCCACTTT	CAWSLGMDWNSPLHF
TRBV29-1	TRBJ2-5	12	TRBD2	NA	TGCAGCGTTGAACGACTAGCGGAGACCCAGTACTTC	CSVERLAETQYF
TRBV15	TRBJ1-2	13	NA	few	TGTGCCACCAGCAGAGAGAGTCTCTATGGCTACACCTTC	CATSRESLYGYTF
TRBV9	TRBJ1-2	13	TRBD1	NA	TGTGCCAGCAGCCGGACAGGGAACTATGGCTACACCTTC	CASSRTGNYGYTF
TRBV11-3	TRBJ2-3	13	NA	NA	TGTGCCAGCAGCCAGGCCCGAACAGATACGCAGTATTTT	CASSQARTDTQYF
TRBV7-2	TRBJ2-1	14	NA	few	TGTGCCAGCAGCTTAGCGCGTCTAGCAGAGGAGCAGTTCTTC	CASSLARLAEEQFF
TRBV7-3	TRBJ2-1	15	TRBD2	few	TGTGCCAGCAGCCCGACTTCCGGGACTAGCAATGAGCAGTTCTTC	CASSPTSGTSNEQFF
TRBV6-1	TRBJ1-5	14	NA	NA	TGTGCCAGCAATCTAGGGGATAGCAATCAGCCCCAGCATTTT	CASNLGDSNQPQHF
TRBV29-1	TRBJ2-3	13	NA	NA	TGCAGCGTTGAGAACAGGTACACAGATACGCAGTATTTT	CSVENRYTDTQYF
TRBV29-1	TRBJ1-1	14	NA	NA	TGCAGCGTTCACGACCCCTCCGGGAGGACTGAAGCTTTCTTT	CSVHDPSGRTEAFF
TRBV14	TRBJ2-1	14	TRBD1	many	TGTGCCAGCAGCCACCGACAGGGGCAGAATGAGCAGTTCTTC	CASSHRQGQNEQFF
TRBV5-4	TRBJ2-3	16	NA	NA	TGTGCCAGCAGCTTGGGTCTGACAGCGAGCACAGATACGCAGTATTTT	CASSLGLTASTDTQYF
TRBV7-6	TRBJ2-1	15	TRBD2	few	TGTGCCAGCAGCCAACTAGCGGGGGTCTACAATGAGCAGTTCTTC	CASSQLAGVYNEQFF
TRBV2	TRBJ2-5	11	NA	NA	TGTGCCAGCACTGGGGGAGAGACCCAGTACTTC	CASTGGETQYF
TRBV13	TRBJ2-1	14	NA	NA	TGTGCCAGCAGCTTTCAGAGCTCCTACAATGAGCAGTTCTTC	CASSFQSSYNEQFF
TRBV25-1	TRBJ1-4	16	NA	NA	TGTGCCAGCAGTCCACAAGCGGGGGGTCCTAATGAAAAACTGTTTTTT	CASSPQAGGPNEKLFF
TRBV19	TRBJ2-2	15	TRBD1	NA	TGTGCCAGTAGTACAGGGACAGCGAACACCGGGGAGCTGTTTTTT	CASSTGTANTGELFF
TRBV7-2	TRBJ1-2	14	NA	NA	TGTGCCAGCAGCTTTAACAGGGAGGGCTATGGCTACACCTTC	CASSFNREGYGYTF
TRBV7-2	TRBJ1-5	13	NA	NA	TGTGCCAGCAGCTTAGGAACGGGACAGCCCCAGCATTTT	CASSLGTGQPQHF
TRBV12-5	TRBJ2-5	12	NA	NA	TGTGCTAGTGGTTTGTCTGAAGAGACCCAGTACTTC	CASGLSEETQYF
TRBV5-6	TRBJ1-2	14	NA	NA	TGTGCCAGCAGCTTGGGGGACCAGAACTATGGCTACACCTTC	CASSLGDQNYGYTF
TRBV7-8	TRBJ2-3	14	TRBD2	few	TGTGCCAGCAGCCCTAGCGGGTTTACAGATACGCAGTATTTT	CASSPSGFTDTQYF
TRBV5-1	TRBJ1-4	15	NA	NA	TGCGCCAGCAGCTTCATGGGGGAGAAGGGTGAAAAACTGTTTTTT	CASSFMGEKGEKLFF
TRBV4-3	TRBJ2-1	20	TRBD2	few	TGCGCCAGCAGCCAAGGAACTAGCGGGGGGTTTTTCCTTCCGTACAATGAGCAGTTCTTC	CASSQGTSGGFFLPYNEQFF
TRBV29-1	TRBJ1-6	13	NA	NA	TGCAGCGTTGGTGTAGGGAGAAATTCACCCCTCCACTTT	CSVGVGRNSPLHF
TRBV7-9	TRBJ2-5	14	NA	NA	TGTGCCAGCAGCTTAGAGGTAGTTCAAGAGACCCAGTACTTC	CASSLEVVQETQYF
TRBV13	TRBJ2-5	18	TRBD2	few	TGTGCCAGCAGCTGGACTAGCGGAATCGGGGGAGGACAAGAGACCCAGTACTTC	CASSWTSGIGGGQETQYF
TRBV6-5	TRBJ1-2	15	NA	few	TGTGCCAGCAGTTACTCATACTCTAATTATGGTAGCTACACCTTC	CASSYSYSNYGSYTF
TRBV9	TRBJ1-4	15	NA	NA	TGTGCCAGCAGCGTAAGGCCAGGGACGGGTGAAAAACTGTTTTTT	CASSVRPGTGEKLFF
TRBV6-5	TRBJ1-4	14	TRBD1	NA	TGTGCCAGCAGCCGACAGGGGACTAATGAAAAACTGTTTTTT	CASSRQGTNEKLFF
TRBV18	TRBJ1-5	14	NA	few	TGTGCCAGCTCACTTGGAGGGAGCAATCAGCCCCAGCATTTT	CASSLGGSNQPQHF
TRBV11-3	TRBJ1-2	16	NA	NA	TGTGCCAGCAGCTTAGGTTTTGGGGGACAAGGCTATGGCTACACCTTC	CASSLGFGGQGYGYTF
TRBV7-2	TRBJ2-5	11	NA	NA	TGTGCCAGCAGCCCTTTGCTCGCCCAGTACTTC	CASSPLLAQYF
TRBV5-6	TRBJ1-5	15	TRBD1	few	TGTGCCAGCAGCTTAACCGGGACAGGGGATCAGCCCCAGCATTTT	CASSLTGTGDQPQHF
TRBV28	TRBJ2-1	12	NA	NA	TGTGCCACCTCGATCCAGGGCAATGAGCAGTTCTTC	CATSIQGNEQFF
TRBV7-2	TRBJ2-7	15	TRBD2	few	TGTGCCAGCAGCCCAGGACTAGCGGGATCCTACGAGCAGTACTTC	CASSPGLAGSYEQYF